A selection of T cell receptor beta chains follows, all from one sample in a study of monozygotic twins with inflammatory bowel disease. TCRdb reprocessed the 5' RACE reads, with one entry per CDR3 protein and no DNA. The data include about 160,000 distinct CDR3 sequences; the top ten clones carry about 2.7%. Sequencing was carried out using blood. These receptors were obtained from a human donor with ulcerative colitis or Crohn's disease, or a healthy co-twin of an affected twin (not recorded which). CDR3s include the opening cysteine and the closing phenylalanine or tryptophan. Each record gives: J gene, V gene, CDR3 length, CDR3 protein.

J gene: TRBJ2-7; V gene: TRBV20-1; CDR3 length: 12; CDR3 protein: CSANRDFYEQYF
J gene: TRBJ2-3; V gene: TRBV6-1; CDR3 length: 15; CDR3 protein: CASIKERESWDTQYF
J gene: TRBJ1-2; V gene: TRBV6-1; CDR3 length: 15; CDR3 protein: CASRAYRGSNYGYTF
J gene: TRBJ1-2; V gene: TRBV15; CDR3 length: 15; CDR3 protein: CATSGEEGGLDGYTF
J gene: TRBJ2-3; V gene: TRBV20-1; CDR3 length: 15; CDR3 protein: CSARAVAGGRDTQYF
J gene: TRBJ2-1; V gene: TRBV3-1; CDR3 length: 17; CDR3 protein: CASRRTSGRISGNEQFF
J gene: TRBJ1-1; V gene: TRBV7-2; CDR3 length: 13; CDR3 protein: CASRLQGDTEAFF
J gene: TRBJ1-1; V gene: TRBV19; CDR3 length: 15; CDR3 protein: CASSPRQTPNTEAFF
J gene: TRBJ1-1; V gene: TRBV28; CDR3 length: 15; CDR3 protein: CASWGNRGPALQAFF
J gene: TRBJ1-2; V gene: TRBV12-3/TRBV12-4; CDR3 length: 12; CDR3 protein: CASSSAVGGDTF
J gene: TRBJ1-6; V gene: TRBV30; CDR3 length: 11; CDR3 protein: CAWAIESPLHF
J gene: TRBJ2-7; V gene: TRBV28; CDR3 length: 14; CDR3 protein: CASSRDPKLYEQYF
J gene: TRBJ1-5; V gene: TRBV24-1; CDR3 length: 12; CDR3 protein: CATSDFGQPQHF
J gene: TRBJ1-2; V gene: TRBV24-1; CDR3 length: 13; CDR3 protein: CATSASTVNGYTF
J gene: TRBJ2-7; V gene: TRBV29-1; CDR3 length: 11; CDR3 protein: CSVGAGGEQYF
J gene: TRBJ2-3; V gene: TRBV27; CDR3 length: 13; CDR3 protein: CASSSDPGTTQYF
J gene: TRBJ2-1; V gene: TRBV7-9; CDR3 length: 16; CDR3 protein: CASSTSGFFSYNEQFF
J gene: TRBJ2-1; V gene: TRBV7-3; CDR3 length: 16; CDR3 protein: CASSSRAGVSYNEQFF
J gene: TRBJ2-5; V gene: TRBV28; CDR3 length: 16; CDR3 protein: CASSFRLAETQETQYF
J gene: TRBJ2-7; V gene: TRBV3-1; CDR3 length: 13; CDR3 protein: CASSLYSPYEQYF
J gene: TRBJ1-1; V gene: TRBV3-1; CDR3 length: 15; CDR3 protein: CASSQGRSRNTEAFF
J gene: TRBJ2-7; V gene: TRBV7-9; CDR3 length: 14; CDR3 protein: CASSYSGHLYEQYF
J gene: TRBJ1-2; V gene: TRBV28; CDR3 length: 14; CDR3 protein: CASSFTGDRYGYTF
J gene: TRBJ2-2; V gene: TRBV10-3; CDR3 length: 14; CDR3 protein: CAISDLDGLKGLFF
J gene: TRBJ2-5; V gene: TRBV6-1; CDR3 length: 16; CDR3 protein: CASTPGRGRARKTQYF
J gene: TRBJ2-4; V gene: TRBV2; CDR3 length: 14; CDR3 protein: CASRGVRGKNMQYF
J gene: TRBJ1-4; V gene: TRBV14; CDR3 length: 16; CDR3 protein: CASSFPGGGGVEKLFF
J gene: TRBJ1-1; V gene: TRBV20-1; CDR3 length: 14; CDR3 protein: CSAPPRLGDTEAFF
J gene: TRBJ2-5; V gene: TRBV29-1; CDR3 length: 12; CDR3 protein: CSVRLAGETQYF
J gene: TRBJ1-4; V gene: TRBV5-1; CDR3 length: 15; CDR3 protein: CASSQRDATNEKLFF
J gene: TRBJ2-7; V gene: TRBV10-3; CDR3 length: 13; CDR3 protein: CAIKTRGMNEQYF
J gene: TRBJ1-2; V gene: TRBV5-1; CDR3 length: 15; CDR3 protein: CASSLDLLQNYGYTF
J gene: TRBJ2-7; V gene: TRBV6-2/TRBV6-3; CDR3 length: 15; CDR3 protein: CASSPGTSGSYEQYF
J gene: TRBJ2-7; V gene: TRBV5-1; CDR3 length: 17; CDR3 protein: CASSLVPRDRGLVEQYF
J gene: TRBJ2-1; V gene: TRBV6-5; CDR3 length: 14; CDR3 protein: CASSYGGGRDEQFF
J gene: TRBJ2-1; V gene: TRBV5-8; CDR3 length: 14; CDR3 protein: CASRRAGAYNEQFF
J gene: TRBJ2-7; V gene: TRBV5-1; CDR3 length: 11; CDR3 protein: CASSLAGEQYF
J gene: TRBJ2-3; V gene: TRBV27; CDR3 length: 17; CDR3 protein: CASSGRGQGVSTDTQYF
J gene: TRBJ2-1; V gene: TRBV28; CDR3 length: 14; CDR3 protein: CASRPGTSGRGQFF
J gene: TRBJ2-7; V gene: TRBV6-1; CDR3 length: 16; CDR3 protein: CASSGRTRIGTYEQYF
J gene: TRBJ2-1; V gene: TRBV20-1; CDR3 length: 16; CDR3 protein: CSARGLDSDPWNEQFF
J gene: TRBJ2-7; V gene: TRBV6-1; CDR3 length: 17; CDR3 protein: CASSKSNRLAGVYEQYF
J gene: TRBJ2-7; V gene: TRBV28; CDR3 length: 15; CDR3 protein: CASSVTGTSAYEQYF
J gene: TRBJ2-1; V gene: TRBV7-6; CDR3 length: 19; CDR3 protein: CASSHTNRGGSTLQTEQFF
J gene: TRBJ2-7; V gene: TRBV28; CDR3 length: 12; CDR3 protein: CASSPDVYEQYF
J gene: TRBJ1-2; V gene: TRBV5-1; CDR3 length: 12; CDR3 protein: CASQEENYGYTF
J gene: TRBJ2-5; V gene: TRBV28; CDR3 length: 17; CDR3 protein: CASRPSAGLAGQETQYF
J gene: TRBJ2-1; V gene: TRBV2; CDR3 length: 14; CDR3 protein: CASSPGLAGVEQFF
J gene: TRBJ2-2; V gene: TRBV6-5; CDR3 length: 16; CDR3 protein: CASSYAGLAGAGELFF
J gene: TRBJ2-7; V gene: TRBV15; CDR3 length: 16; CDR3 protein: CATSRDKRLAGYEQYF
J gene: TRBJ2-5; V gene: TRBV5-1; CDR3 length: 15; CDR3 protein: CASSRLAGMGETQYF
J gene: TRBJ2-3; V gene: TRBV6-1; CDR3 length: 14; CDR3 protein: CASRPGRVTDTQYF
J gene: TRBJ2-2; V gene: TRBV29-1; CDR3 length: 15; CDR3 protein: CSVRISGSGTGELFF